Detailed here is one T cell receptor (beta chain). Antigen specificity is unknown. Over several immunoSEQ plates, each subset's genomic DNA was distributed in even portions. The data were produced by immunoSEQ multiplex PCR, yet TCRdb's version contains in-frame clones alone and is incomplete. The data show around 1 million clones, 76% seen once. The source of the sample is a study of shared clonotypes between healthy human individuals. Study-level findings and limits: Sharing across several donors was seen in 4% to 6.5% of naive CD4 clonotypes.

Nashville, Tennessee was home to all donors, each a Caucasian adult. The CDR3 length is 18 residues. The V gene is TRBV12-2, the J gene TRBJ1-2; TRBD1, the table's D call, lacks a check against the DNA. TRBV12-2 represents a pseudogene. The material sequenced was memory CD4+ T cells sorted from blood. Regarding subset: CD45RA-negative fraction. This TCR derives from a man aged 18-30 years in good health. CDR3 loop: CASRLETLREQSRYGYTF. CDR3 bases: TGTGCAAGTCGCTTAGAGACGCTCAGGGAACAGTCCCGCTATGGCTACACCTTC.